One sample yielded the 19 T cell receptor beta chains listed below, sequenced in a study of OX40 agonist ivuxolimab in advanced cancers. Assay used: immunoSEQ multiplex PCR; TCRdb lists only in-frame clones, some missing. The data contain 50,000 to 65,000 clones, about 87% of them seen just once; the ten biggest clones take up around 1.9%. Specimen: CD4+ or CD8+ T cells sorted from blood, collected in a trial of the OX40 agonist ivuxolimab. All receptors come from an adult with an advanced solid tumor such as melanoma, head and neck, liver or kidney cancer.

Here the CDR3 DNA reads TGCGCCAGCAGCCGTAACCGGGGTGAGAATTCACCCCTCCACTTT. Its protein product is CASSRNRGENSPLHF. The chain combines TRBV4-3 with TRBJ1-6, with D unresolved. Trimming removed 4 bases from V and 7 bases from J, with 14 bases in between. CDR1 is LGHNA and CDR2 is YSLEER in the germline V gene. The CDR3 covers 15 residues.

This clone has just one count. The V and J genes are TRBV5-6 and TRBJ2-3; weak D call: TRBD1 (6 bases). The germline V gene has CDR1 SGHDT and CDR2 YYEEEE. CDR3 size: 16 residues. Trimming left V 4 bases short and J 4 bases short, with 19 bases between. The chain's CDR3 is CASSPGHIGASDTQYF. The DNA for the CDR3 is TGTGCCAGCAGCCCGGGACACATTGGGGCTTCAGATACGCAGTATTTT.

A note on this clone: A junction boundary mismatches the germline segment, possibly from a read error. This rearrangement joins TRBV7-7 to TRBJ2-2; no clear D. Germline V lookup: CDR1 SSHAT, CDR2 FNYEAQ (reference sequence). The CDR3 totals 13 residues. The CDR3 loop reads CASSLNPSGELFF. The CDR3 DNA follows: TGTGCTAGCAGTTTAAATCCGTCCGGGGAGCTGTTTTTT.

The rearrangement uses TRBV2 and TRBJ2-5; D possibly corresponds to TRBD1 (5 bases). V was shortened by 2 bases and J by 3 bases, with 7 bases between the two germline ends. Germline CDR1 reads SNHLY; CDR2 reads FYNNEI. The CDR3 loop spans 13 amino acids. The CDR3 DNA reads TGTGCCAGCAGTGAAATAGGGGAAGAGACCCAGTACTTC. Translating it yields CASSEIGEETQYF.

The CDR3 is CSVGGFDKNIQYF. DNA of the CDR3: TGCAGCGTTGGTGGTTTTGACAAAAACATTCAGTACTTC. The chain combines TRBV29-1 with TRBJ2-4, with no clear D. V was trimmed by 4 bases and J by 3 bases, leaving 10 bases between them. Per germline, CDR1 SQVTM and CDR2 ANQGSEA. The length of the CDR3 is 13 residues.

This chain joins TRBV13 and TRBJ2-3; 10 nucleotides align to TRBD2. The CDR3 is 19 residues long. J lost 3 bases, V lost 5 bases, and 17 bases had no gene match. Germline CDR1 is PRHDT and CDR2 is FYEKMQ (reference sequence). The chain's CDR3 is CASSPTVLQREGRTDTQYF. The CDR3 DNA reads as TGTGCCAGCAGCCCTACCGTGCTCCAGCGGGAGGGCAGGACAGATACGCAGTATTTT.

In its sample, this clone was seen once. The V gene is TRBV10-2, the J gene TRBJ2-1; the match to TRBD1 covers 7 bases. Germline assignment: CDR1 WSHSY and CDR2 SAAADI. CDR3 length: 13 amino acids. The V segment lost 5 bases and the J segment 8 bases; nucleotides outside the gene matches: 6. The CDR3 here is CASSRQGPDEQFF. CDR3 bases: TGCGCCAGCAGTCGACAGGGTCCCGATGAGCAGTTCTTC.

The chain uses TRBV5-1 and TRBJ1-6, with 8 bases aligning to TRBD1. V shed 4 bases, J shed 9 bases, and the junction held 15 bases outside the gene matches. Germline V CDR1 and CDR2: SGHRS, YFSETQ. The CDR3 spans 17 residues. DNA for the CDR3: TGCGCCAGCAGCGATGGGACAGGCCGGGCTGGGGTTTCACCCCTCCACTTT. This encodes CASSDGTGRAGVSPLHF.

The V and J genes are TRBV5-6 and TRBJ2-7; D might be TRBD2 (6 bases). The CDR3 contains 15 residues. Trimming cost V 0 bases and J 2 bases, with 12 bases left between them. Germline values: CDR1 SGHDT, CDR2 YYEEEE. The CDR3 sequence is CASSLALAKAYEQYF. The CDR3 coding sequence is TGTGCCAGCAGCTTGGCACTAGCTAAAGCCTACGAGCAGTACTTC.

The chain combines TRBV5-6 with TRBJ2-1; tentative D call: TRBD1 (5 bases). Trimming cost V 4 bases and J 8 bases, with 16 bases left between them. The CDR3 runs to 14 residues. Germline V gene lookup returns CDR1 SGHDT and CDR2 YYEEEE. The CDR3 is CASSRMTVYYEQFF. CDR3 in DNA: TGTGCCAGCAGCCGTATGACAGTATACTATGAGCAGTTCTTC.

DNA for the CDR3: TGTGCCAGCAGTGAGTGGGGACCCAATCAGCCCCAGCATTTT. Protein product: CASSEWGPNQPQHF. The chain carries TRBV6-1 and TRBJ1-5; D is possibly TRBD1 (5 bases). The CDR3 is 14 amino acids. The V and J ends lost 3 bases and 3 bases respectively, with 9 bases between them. Germline V gene data show CDR1 as MNHNS and CDR2 as SASEGT.

This clone was seen a single time. The chain links TRBV18 to TRBJ1-4, with TRBD1 as a possible D gene (5 bases). The V end was cut by 3 bases, the J end by 5 bases, with 13 bases between. The CDR3 extends over 15 amino acids. The V gene's germline CDR1 is KGHSH and CDR2 LQKENI. The CDR3 DNA reads as TGTGCCAGCTCACCGGGAGGAGGGGCGAATGAAAAACTGTTTTTT. This codes for CASSPGGGANEKLFF.

This chain links TRBV18 with TRBJ1-5; no firm D call. The V end was cut by 0 bases, the J end by 4 bases, with 10 bases between. The CDR3 contains 15 residues. Germline assignment: CDR1 KGHSH and CDR2 LQKENI. CDR3 DNA sequence: TGTGCCAGCTCACCACCGGAGCACCAGAATCAGCCCCAGCATTTT. Encoded protein: CASSPPEHQNQPQHF.

The rearrangement uses TRBV7-8 and TRBJ2-1, with D perhaps TRBD1 (5 bases). This CDR3 has 16 amino acids. Germline CDR1 reads SGHVS; CDR2 reads FQNEAQ. Trimming took 5 bases from V and 8 from J, leaving 22 bases between them. The DNA of the CDR3 is TGTGCCAGCAGCCCAACCAGGGTGGGCGTTCACTATGAGCAGTTCTTC. It specifies CASSPTRVGVHYEQFF.

J is TRBJ1-2 and V is TRBV5-1; D possibly corresponds to TRBD1 (5 bases). Germline lookup yields CDR1 SGHRS and CDR2 YFSETQ. The CDR3 runs to 13 residues. V dropped 4 bases and J dropped 6 bases, with 13 bases sitting between them. The CDR3 region has the DNA TGCGCCAGCAGCCCCCGCCGGGGCGATGGCTACACCTTC. It yields the protein CASSPRRGDGYTF.

The chain employs TRBV11-2 and TRBJ2-1; no definite D call. The CDR3 spans 16 residues. V dropped 0 bases and J dropped 0 bases, with 9 bases sitting between them. The germline V gene encodes CDR1 SGHAT and CDR2 FQNNGV. CDR3 coding DNA: TGTGCCAGCAGCTTAGACAGAAGTTACTCCTACAATGAGCAGTTCTTC. Translating it yields CASSLDRSYSYNEQFF. The whole variable domain, filled in from reference TRBV11-2 and TRBJ2-1, reads EAGVAQSPRYKIIEKRQSVAFWCNPISGHATLYWYQQILGQGPKLLIQFQNNGVVDDSQLPKDRFSAERLKGVDSTLKIQPAKLEDSAVYLCASSLDRSYSYNEQFFGPGTRLTVL.

This clone appeared a single time. The chain employs TRBV5-5 and TRBJ2-5; D unclear. Per the germline V gene, CDR1 is SGHKS and CDR2 is YYEKEE (reference sequence). Trimming left V 6 bases short and J 4 bases short, with 16 bases between. There are 14 residues in the CDR3. This CDR3 is CASTTYWEGETQYF. DNA of the CDR3: TGTGCCAGCACCACATACTGGGAAGGAGAGACCCAGTACTTC.

This rearrangement joins TRBV5-1 to TRBJ1-6; D is perhaps TRBD1 (5 bases). V was clipped by 5 bases and J by 9 bases, with 21 bases between them. From germline, CDR1 is SGHRS and CDR2 YFSETQ. The CDR3 consists of 16 residues. This chain's CDR3 is CASSPDGAVATSPLHF. In DNA, the CDR3 is TGCGCCAGCAGTCCTGACGGGGCAGTCGCTACTTCACCCCTCCACTTT.

The V call is TRBV6-1, the J call TRBJ1-1; 7 bases line up with TRBD1. Germline CDR1 reads MNHNS; CDR2 reads SASEGT. The CDR3 extends over 13 amino acids. The V segment lost 9 bases and the J segment 7 bases; nucleotides outside the gene matches: 11. The CDR3 reads CASIRTGLVEAFF. CDR3 nucleotide sequence: TGTGCCAGTATAAGGACAGGATTAGTTGAAGCTTTCTTT.